This T cell receptor beta chain was captured by sequencing in a study of chemoradiotherapy in HPV16-positive cancers. Some clones are missing from TCRdb's copy, which holds only in-frame ones; the method was immunoSEQ multiplex PCR. This table has approximately 32,000 clones, roughly 78% appearing once. Germline V CDR1 and CDR2: MGHRA, YSYEKL. The V and J ends lost 2 bases and 2 bases, in that order; junction bases with no gene match: 4. This CDR3 comprises 16 residues. Turning to this clone: Its specificity is unknown.

Repertoires were sampled repeatedly during chemoradiotherapy. General study findings and limits: HPV-specific T cells were functionally defined from only a couple of HPV16-positive patients. HPV-responsive T-cell expansion during chemoradiotherapy was linked to improved recurrence-free survival in HPV16-positive patients. Non-HPV-specific T cells did not expand in tumors during treatment, whereas candidate HPV-specific clones and E7-related motifs did.

The receptor comes from a human donor with HPV-associated anogenital cancer. The gene calls are TRBV4-1 and TRBJ2-3, with 10 bases identical to TRBD2. The material was blood, obtained from a patient who underwent chemoradiotherapy. Here the CDR3 DNA reads TGCGCCAGCAGCCAAAGGACTAGCGGAACCACAGATACGCAGTATTTT. It yields the protein CASSQRTSGTTDTQYF.